This T cell receptor (beta chain) derives from a study of blood T cell repertoires in COVID-19 (dated by TCRdb to the early 2020s). About the full investigation: Samples covering the acute and convalescent phases of COVID-19 were provided by collaborators in the United States, Italy and Spain. The prospective study material was composed of cDNA or gDNA derived from T cells, B-cell-depleted T cells, or PBMCs. Subjects who had been exposed to COVID-19, were actively infected with it, or had recovered from it provided the deeply sampled blood TCRbeta repertoires that made up the dataset. The repertoires were made available in a free public database intended to serve as a resource for research on the immune response to SARS-CoV-2. The samples were drawn from two sources: the first 160 participants of the ongoing ImmuneRACE study, and 1,200 or so subjects contributed by 6 global collaborators. A de-identified subject ID, COVID-19 status, age in years and sex were almost always included in the sample metadata. HLA class I and class II types, where available, came from metadata supplied by the sample provider rather than from assay-based typing. Study-wide findings and limitations: The quantity of clinical and demographic metadata differed by source and by participant and was supplied without curation.

The immunoSEQ Assay, a bias-controlled multiplex PCR, was used to amplify TCRbeta CDR3 regions from genomic DNA. The study's own analysis went as follows. The number of nucleated cells in each sample was estimated from the amplification of reference gene primers within the assay. To quantify the absolute abundance of each unique TCRbeta CDR3 rearrangement, sequence reads were collapsed and filtered. Productive Simpson clonality was computed per sample as the square root of Simpson's diversity index over productive rearrangements. TCRdb carries this immuneACCESS record with in-frame sequences only. Its versions omit some clonotypes, under half of them owing to an unresolved V gene in the studies checked, with the rest unexplained. D and trimming were read from the DNA, whereas the V and J calls and clone size are those reported in that table. Recorded for this sample are approximately 170,000 clones; about 88% of them occurred a single time. The ten top clones hold around 2.1% of the sample.

Of note for this clone: Its antigen target is currently unknown. No much larger clone is present one base from it, and per-base qualities are unavailable.

The V end loses 2 bases and the J end loses 5 bases, and a stretch of 9 bases separates them. CDR1 SGHAT and CDR2 FQNNGV are derived from the germline V gene. The CDR3, cysteine through phenylalanine, is 14 amino acids long. CDR3 DNA is the only sequence kept; it has 42 bases, read in frame from the first base. Another Seattle source contributed samples from volunteer blood donors who had recovered from COVID-19. The collaborating institutions used their own protocols to collect whole blood in K2EDTA tubes. Collaborator samples were shipped for TCRbeta analysis as frozen whole blood, isolated PBMCs, or DNA extracted from either sample type.

The TCR comes from a man over 45 who had recovered from COVID-19. Sequenced material: peripheral blood. Recombination linked TRBV11-2 to TRBJ1-4; the D gene is perhaps TRBD1, on 5 matching bases. The CDR3 in this case is CASSLSPGNEKLFF. The DNA reads as follows: TGTGCCAGCAGCTTATCTCCAGGGAATGAAAAACTGTTTTTT.